These T cell receptor beta chains were read from a single sample in a study of blood T cell repertoires in COVID-19. Here immunoSEQ multiplex PCR was the method, and the copy in TCRdb shows in-frame clones only, minus some. The sample has 200,000 or so clones; roughly four fifths are singletons. The sequenced material came from peripheral blood. These receptors all come from a woman aged 30 to 39 who had recovered from COVID-19. Both conserved end residues are part of each CDR3. The D gene is left open where the match is weak. Clone size is shown for a subset of rows, as once, few, many or a class of expanded clone.

j_call clone_size cdr3_length d_call v_call cdr3_nt cdr3_aa
TRBJ1-1 once 14 TRBD1 TRBV30 TGTGCCCGGAGTGTGTCAGGGGGTCTCCCTGAAGCTTTCTTT CARSVSGGLPEAFF
TRBJ1-5 . 14 TRBD1 TRBV15 TGTGCCACCAGCGGACAGGGTATCAATCAGCCCCAGCATTTT CATSGQGINQPQHF
TRBJ2-2 . 15 TRBD1 TRBV18 TGTGCCAGCTCCCAACAGGGGGCGAGGACCGGGGAGCTGTTTTTT CASSQQGARTGELFF
TRBJ1-4 . 12 . TRBV9 TGTGCCAGCAGTTTTACGGGTCGGGAACTGTTTTTT CASSFTGRELFF
TRBJ1-1 . 13 . TRBV7-9 TGTGCCAGCAGCTCCATGGGGCCCACTGAAGCTTTCTTT CASSSMGPTEAFF
TRBJ2-5 . 13 . TRBV6-5 TGTGCCAGCAACGGGAGACTTCAAGAGACCCAGTACTTC CASNGRLQETQYF
TRBJ2-5 . 16 . TRBV21-1 TGTGCCAGCACCTCAAAGTCGGTGACTAAACAAGAGACCCAGTACTTC CASTSKSVTKQETQYF
TRBJ2-2 . 19 TRBD2 TRBV11-3 TGTGCCAGCAGCTCGCCGGGACTAGCGGGATCAACTTACACCGGGGAGCTGTTTTTT CASSSPGLAGSTYTGELFF
TRBJ2-3 . 12 . TRBV13 TGTGCCAGCAGCTTACTCGGAGATACGCAGTATTTT CASSLLGDTQYF
TRBJ2-3 . 17 TRBD1 TRBV11-2 TGTGCCAGCCTAACGGGTTTCTCCAGGGGGCTTGGAGATACGCAGTATTTT CASLTGFSRGLGDTQYF
TRBJ2-7 . 15 TRBD1 TRBV28 TGTGCCAGCACCCCAGGCCAGGGGGATCCCTACGAGCAGTACTTC CASTPGQGDPYEQYF
TRBJ2-1 . 16 TRBD2 TRBV11-3 TGTGCCAGCAGCTTATCGAGTCTAGCGGTCTACAATGAGCAGTTCTTC CASSLSSLAVYNEQFF
TRBJ1-1 medium-sized 18 . TRBV11-2 TGTGCCAGCAGCTTATTAAAGCCTACAGGGTCCCTGAACACTGAAGCTTTCTTT CASSLLKPTGSLNTEAFF